The text below deals with one TCR beta chain. In the authors' methods: Cell counts per sample came from amplifying reference gene primers. TCRdb keeps only in-frame clones here, not all; method: immunoSEQ multiplex PCR. V and J calls plus clone size are reproduced from that table; the DNA served to infer D and trimming. The table lists roughly 250,000 clones, approximately 79% of them singletons. These data originate in a study of blood T cell repertoires in COVID-19. Sequences were obtained from peripheral blood. The receptor was derived from a woman older than 75 with active or convalescent COVID-19.

For the CDR3, the DNA is TGCGCCAGCAGCCAACCTCGACAGGGTAGCAATCAGCCCCAGCATTTT. Its protein product is CASSQPRQGSNQPQHF. This chain links TRBV4-1 with TRBJ1-5; 7 bases map to TRBD1. Per the germline V gene, CDR1 is MGHRA and CDR2 is YSYEKL. This CDR3 has 16 amino acids. The trim removed 2 bases at V and 0 bases at J, leaving 4 bases unmatched.